A selection of T cell receptor beta chains follows, all from one sample in a study of T cell repertoires in cytomegalovirus infection. TCRdb reprocessed the reads with MiXCR, giving one entry per CDR3 protein. The table shows hundreds of thousands of distinct CDR3 sequences, with 6.5% occurring only once. Sequencing was done on a sample of PBMCs. These receptors all stem from a human donor in good health (CMV status not recorded). Some clones in this sample may be carry-over from other donors' samples. The CDR3 runs from the conserved cysteine through the conserved F or W. The order of the fields is V gene, J gene, D gene, clone size, CDR3 DNA, CDR3 protein. The D gene is left open where the match is weak. Size is stated for part of the rows, as once, few or many counts, or as a class when the clone is expanded.

TRBV7-8	TRBJ2-7	-	medium-sized	TGTGCCAGCAGCTTGGCCAAGCTTGCTGGTAGTCCGGGGCGGTCCTACGAGCAGTACTTC	CASSLAKLAGSPGRSYEQYF
TRBV20-1	TRBJ2-1	-	many	TGCAGTGCTAGAGTAGGGGCAGGGATGTATGAGCAGTTCTTC	CSARVGAGMYEQFF
TRBV12-5	TRBJ1-3	-	many	TGTGCTAGTGGGGGCAGGGTACTTGGAAACACCATATATTTT	CASGGRVLGNTIYF
TRBV20-1	TRBJ2-1	-	many	TGCAGTGCTAGACGTGGTAGGCGGAATGAGCAGTTCTTC	CSARRGRRNEQFF
TRBV20-1	TRBJ2-7	-	many	TGCAGTGCTAGAGGCGCGGCCGAGCAGTACTTC	CSARGAAEQYF
TRBV2	TRBJ2-7	TRBD1	many	TGTGCCATGTCGACAGGGGGACGTCGAGAGCAGTACTTC	CAMSTGGRREQYF
TRBV28	TRBJ1-5	TRBD1	-	TGTGCCAGCAGTTTATCGGGGACAGGGGGCGATCAGCCCCAGCATTTT	CASSLSGTGGDQPQHF
TRBV28	TRBJ1-5	-	many	TGTGCCAGCAGTCCAAATCAGCCCCAGCATTTT	CASSPNQPQHF
TRBV20-1	TRBJ1-2	TRBD1	many	TGCAGTGCTTACCGGGACAGGACTCACCCTAACTATGGCTACACCTTC	CSAYRDRTHPNYGYTF
TRBV7-9	TRBJ1-1	-	many	TGTGCCAGCAGCTCGGGCGCCACTGAAGCTTTCTTT	CASSSGATEAFF
TRBV11-2	TRBJ1-3	TRBD1	many	TGTGCCAGCAGCCGAATGTACAGGGGATCCTCTGGAAACACCATATATTTT	CASSRMYRGSSGNTIYF
TRBV7-2	TRBJ1-5	-	many	TGTGCCAGCAGCTCTAGAACAGGGAATCAGCCCCAGCATTTT	CASSSRTGNQPQHF
TRBV7-2	TRBJ1-1	TRBD1	many	TGTGCCAGCAGCTGGTGGGACAGCAACACTGAAGCTTTCTTT	CASSWWDSNTEAFF
TRBV5-4	TRBJ2-2	-	many	TGTGCCAGCAGCGAACAGGGTTTTTCGGGGGAGCTGTTTTTT	CASSEQGFSGELFF
TRBV20-1	TRBJ1-2	-	few	TGCAGTGCTAGAACCGCTCTTTATGGCTACACCTTC	CSARTALYGYTF
TRBV9	TRBJ1-4	-	-	TGTGCCAGCAGCGTGTCGGGGGCAAAAGATGAAAAACTGTTTTTT	CASSVSGAKDEKLFF
TRBV2	TRBJ1-1	-	-	TGTGCCAGCAGTTACAGGGAAGCTTTCTTT	CASSYREAFF